This T cell receptor (beta chain) derives from a study of T-cell reconstitution after alpha-beta-depleted transplantation in children. The CDR3 contains 15 residues. V lost 4 bases and J 8 bases, leaving 18 bases between the germline ends. The germline gives CDR1 LGHDT, CDR2 YNNKEL (reference sequence). This clonotype was picked up many times. Researchers prepared the TCRbeta library using unique molecular identifiers, the study reports. A single record per CDR3 protein comes from TCRdb applying MiXCR to the PCR reads. This table has fewer than 200,000 distinct CDR3 sequences, roughly 6.8% appearing once.

V is TRBV3-1 and J is TRBJ2-4; possible D gene TRBD1, 6 bases. The sequencing used PBMCs from the stem cell graft donor, collected from the stem cell graft. This receptor was taken from a human donor who donated a stem cell graft to a child with Wiskott-Aldrich syndrome. The CDR3 spells CASSPGTLRIDIQYF. The CDR3 region has the DNA TGTGCCAGCAGCCCCGGGACACTCAGGATAGACATTCAGTACTTC.